The 18 T cell receptor beta chains in this list originate from one sample, sequenced in a study of T cells in Graves' hyperthyroidism and ophthalmopathy. The source material, RNA transcripts, was used to amplify TCR beta CDR3 regions. When the TCR CDR3 underwent first-round RT-PCR, the HTBI primer set was used. Each CDR3 protein gets one entry after TCRdb re-called the multiplex PCR reads with MiXCR. The sample yields 700,000 to 950,000 distinct CDR3 sequences, 30% to 40% seen once. Specimen: blood. These receptors originate from a woman aged 40 to 49 with Graves' hyperthyroidism.

Many counts were recorded for this clonotype. The V call is TRBV7-2, the J call TRBJ1-2; a possible D gene is TRBD1 (6 bases). There are 14 residues in the CDR3. Germline assignment: CDR1 SGHTA and CDR2 FQGNSA. V was clipped by 4 bases and J by 4 bases, with 13 bases between them. CDR3 protein: CASSSTGAGYGYTF. The CDR3 nucleotides are TGTGCCAGCAGCTCCACGGGGGCGGGCTATGGCTACACCTTC.

This clonotype came up many times. The V and J genes are TRBV2 and TRBJ1-4; D gene unclear. V was cut by 7 bases and J by 5 bases, with 8 bases left in between. Germline V gene lookup returns CDR1 SNHLY and CDR2 FYNNEI. This CDR3 has 12 amino acids. CDR3 in amino acids: CASTRRNEKLFF. CDR3 coding DNA: TGTGCCAGCACCCGGAGAAATGAAAAACTGTTTTTT.

This clonotype was found many times. The rearrangement joins TRBV7-6 to TRBJ2-5; 8 nucleotides line up with TRBD1. In germline, CDR1 is SGHVS, CDR2 FNYEAQ. Losses at the gene ends were 5 bases for V and 5 bases for J; bases not matched to a gene: 7. The CDR3 extends over 14 amino acids. CDR3 in amino acids: CASSLRTGFETQYF. CDR3 nucleotide sequence: TGTGCCAGCAGCCTCCGGACAGGGTTTGAGACCCAGTACTTC.

The chain carries TRBV4-3 and TRBJ1-6; 10 nucleotides agree with TRBD1. V lost 1 base, J lost 9 bases, and 6 bases stayed unmatched. The germline V gene has CDR1 LGHNA and CDR2 YSLEER. This CDR3 region has 16 residues. The CDR3 coding sequence is TGCGCCAGCAGCCAAGGCCAGGGACAGGGGAGTTCACCCCTCCACTTT. Its translation: CASSQGQGQGSSPLHF.

J is TRBJ1-5 and V is TRBV7-2; possibly TRBD1 for D (6 bases). V shed 3 bases and J shed 11 bases, with 14 bases lying between them. The germline V gene has CDR1 SGHTA and CDR2 FQGNSA. The CDR3 length is 13 residues. CDR3 nucleotides: TGTGCCAGCAGCTTTGGACAGCAAGAGACCCAGCATTTT. Its protein is CASSFGQQETQHF. The full variable domain, its missing parts supplied by reference TRBV7-2 and TRBJ1-5, is GAGVSQSPSNKVTEKGKDVELRCDPISGHTALYWYRQSLGQGLEFLIYFQGNSAPDKSGLPSDRFSAERTGGSVSTLTIQRTQQEDSAVYLCASSFGQQETQHFGDGTRLSIL.

This clonotype showed up just a few times. J is TRBJ1-2 and V is TRBV7-9; TRBD1 agrees at 7 bases. V gave up 5 bases and J gave up 4 bases; unmatched junction bases: 13. The CDR3 runs to 16 residues. Germline CDR1 SEHNR, CDR2 FQNEAQ (reference sequence). CDR3: CASSPIPRTGVYGYTF. The CDR3 DNA sequence: TGTGCCAGCAGCCCTATCCCCCGGACAGGTGTCTATGGCTACACCTTC.

V gene TRBV7-8 combines with J gene TRBJ1-5; a weak D match, TRBD1 (5 bases). From germline, CDR1 is SGHVS and CDR2 FQNEAQ. V was pared by 7 bases and J by 3 bases, with 16 bases between. This CDR3 has 15 residues. The CDR3: CASTIIGAPNQPQHF. The CDR3 DNA is TGTGCCAGCACTATCATAGGGGCACCCAATCAGCCCCAGCATTTT. The full variable domain, in which reference TRBV7-8 and TRBJ1-5 provide the parts outside the CDR3, is GAGVSQSPRYKVAKRGQDVALRCDPISGHVSLFWYQQALGQGPEFLTYFQNEAQLDKSGLPSDRFFAERPEGSVSTLKIQRTQQEDSAVYLCASTIIGAPNQPQHFGDGTRLSIL.

The chain uses TRBV3-1 and TRBJ1-6, with a tentative D call TRBD1 (5 bases). Trimming pared 0 bases from V and 8 bases from J, leaving 8 bases between. CDR1 is LGHDT and CDR2 is YNNKEL in the germline V gene (reference sequence). The CDR3 covers 14 residues. This chain's CDR3 is CASSQDQGHSPLHF. Written as DNA, the CDR3 is TGTGCCAGCAGCCAAGACCAGGGTCATTCACCCCTCCACTTT.

The V call is TRBV2, the J call TRBJ2-5; 7 positions agree with TRBD1. Near its end, the DNA agrees better with TRBJ2-1, so the J call may be wrong. Per germline, CDR1 SNHLY and CDR2 FYNNEI. CDR3 length: 13 residues. DNA for the CDR3: TGTGCCAGTTGCCAGGAACAGGGGAATGAGCAGTTCTTC. It encodes CASCQEQGNEQFF.

The chain recombines TRBV2 with TRBJ2-7; D perhaps matches TRBD2 (6 bases). The CDR3 length is 13 residues. Germline values: CDR1 SNHLY, CDR2 FYNNEI. Trimming took off 2 bases at V and 4 bases at J, with 9 bases between the two ends. The DNA for the CDR3 is TGTGCCAGCAGTGAACAGGAGGGGTACGAGCAGTACTTC. It specifies CASSEQEGYEQYF.

This clonotype showed up just a few times. The chain recombines TRBV7-2 with TRBJ1-4; D unresolved. This CDR3 spans 14 amino acids. Germline V CDR1 and CDR2: SGHTA, FQGNSA. V was clipped by 4 bases and J by 8 bases, with 14 bases between them. The CDR3 protein is CASSSSWAGEKLFF. In DNA form, the CDR3 reads TGTGCCAGCAGCTCTTCTTGGGCCGGGGAAAAACTGTTTTTT.

The sample holds many counts of this clonotype. V gene TRBV2 combines with J gene TRBJ2-2; 9 bases are shared with TRBD1. Germline trimming cut 4 bases from V and 7 bases from J; bases unmatched to any gene: 7. Germline-derived CDR1 and CDR2 are SNHLY and FYNNEI. CDR3 length: 15 residues. CDR3 coding DNA: TGTGCCAGCAGTGGAACCGGGACAGGGTACGGGGAGCTGTTTTTT. Encoded protein: CASSGTGTGYGELFF.

This clonotype was counted between two and nine times. The chain links TRBV6-1 to TRBJ2-7, with TRBD1 matching 9 bases. Unmatched junction bases numbered 7, after V lost 5 bases and J lost 2 bases. The V gene's germline CDR1 is MNHNS and CDR2 SASEGT. The CDR3 runs 15 residues. CDR3 sequence reads: CASSPRDREPYEQYF. CDR3 sequence (DNA): TGTGCCAGCAGTCCCCGGGACAGGGAGCCCTACGAGCAGTACTTC.

Notes on this clonotype: A read error may account for a junction end that differs from germline. The rearrangement uses TRBV12-3 or TRBV12-4 and TRBJ1-3, with D hard to call. CDR3 length equals 13 residues. CDR3 loop: CASSLTSGSTIYF. CDR3 DNA sequence: TGTGCCAGCAGTTTAACCTCTGGAAGCACCATATATTTT.

There are a few counts of this clonotype. CDR3 DNA: TGTGCCTCCGGTTCGGGTGGAAATCAGCCCCAGCATTTT. It specifies CASGSGGNQPQHF. The chain employs TRBV30 and TRBJ1-5; D is undetermined. CDR1 and CDR2 from the germline V gene are GTSNPN and SVGIG (reference sequence). The V end was cut by 7 bases, the J end by 4 bases, with 14 bases between. The CDR3 spans 13 residues.

The table lists this clonotype with a few counts. This sequence joins TRBV7-9 and TRBJ1-3; 8 bases match TRBD1. Per germline, CDR1 SEHNR and CDR2 FQNEAQ (reference sequence). The CDR3 loop spans 18 amino acids. The V and J ends lost 4 bases and 0 bases, in that order; junction bases with no gene match: 11. CDR3 sequence (DNA): TGTGCCAGCAGCTCGAGTTGGACAGGGAGGACCTCTGGAAACACCATATATTTT. Translating gives CASSSSWTGRTSGNTIYF.

V and J are TRBV7-2 and TRBJ1-1; no clear D gene. V lost 3 bases, J lost 2 bases, and 10 bases lay in between. Germline CDR1 SGHTA, CDR2 FQGNSA. This CDR3 region has 14 residues. CDR3 nucleotides: TGTGCCAGCAGCTTTACACGTTCTAACACTGAAGCTTTCTTT. Translating it yields CASSFTRSNTEAFF. Drawing the rest from reference TRBV7-2 and TRBJ1-1, the complete variable domain is GAGVSQSPSNKVTEKGKDVELRCDPISGHTALYWYRQSLGQGLEFLIYFQGNSAPDKSGLPSDRFSAERTGGSVSTLTIQRTQQEDSAVYLCASSFTRSNTEAFFGQGTRLTVV.

The J gene is TRBJ2-5, the V gene TRBV20-1; tentatively, D is TRBD2 (6 bases). The CDR3 has 13 residues. V was clipped by 5 bases and J by 5 bases, with 15 bases between them. Germline CDR1 DFQATT, CDR2 SNEGSKA (reference sequence). Written as DNA, the CDR3 is TGCAGTGCTGGGGGACTGGCTTCGGAGACCCAGTACTTC. This encodes CSAGGLASETQYF.